The present T cell receptor beta chain was sequenced within a study of blood T cell repertoires in COVID-19. Study at large: Samples taken during acute and convalescent COVID-19 were collected in the United States, Italy and Spain. The cDNA or gDNA used as material had been derived from T cells, B-cell-depleted T cells, or PBMCs.

Authors' data handling: Amplification from reference gene primers served as the basis for estimated nucleated cell counts. Assay: immunoSEQ multiplex PCR; the TCRdb copy retains only in-frame clones and omits some. V, J and clone size are those of that table, while D and trimming were read from the DNA. The sample carries some 22,000 clones, 80% to 85% recorded once. From germline, CDR1 is KGHSH and CDR2 LQKENI. Trimming stripped 4 bases from V and 0 bases from J, with 16 bases between. The CDR3 consists of 18 residues. Sequences were obtained from peripheral blood. This chain links TRBV18 with TRBJ2-6; a possible D gene is TRBD1 (8 bases). The receptor's source is an elderly man with active or convalescent COVID-19. As DNA, the CDR3 is TGTGCCAGCTCACACCACAGGGGGGGGTCCTCTGGGGCCAACGTCCTGACTTTC. This encodes CASSHHRGGSSGANVLTF.